The 3 T cell receptor beta chains presented below share a single source sample, sequenced in a study of CD8 T cells in Susac syndrome. With random hexamers, reverse transcription was performed on about 0.5 to 1 ug of RNA. A single record per CDR3 protein comes from TCRdb applying MiXCR to the immunoSEQ multiplex PCR reads. In the table there are about 180,000 distinct CDR3 sequences, 90% to 97% of which are singletons. The source material was CD4+ T cells from PBMCs. These receptors were taken from a human donor with multiple sclerosis.

This chain uses TRBV2 with TRBJ1-3; D ambiguous. CDR1 is SNHLY, CDR2 FYNNEI, per germline. This CDR3 contains 15 residues. The V and J ends lost 1 base and 0 bases respectively, with 7 bases between them. In DNA form, the CDR3 reads TGTGCCAGCAGTGAAGAGCTATACTCTGGAAACACCATATATTTT. Amino acids: CASSEELYSGNTIYF.

Only one count was recorded for this clonotype. The rearrangement links TRBV5-1 to TRBJ1-6; D unclear. V dropped 0 bases and J dropped 8 bases, with 12 bases sitting between them. This CDR3 contains 15 residues. The germline gives CDR1 SGHRS, CDR2 YFSETQ. The CDR3, as DNA: TGCGCCAGCAGCTTGGCTGGGAGGTTCTATTCACCCCTCCACTTT. Protein: CASSLAGRFYSPLHF.

The chain uses TRBV6-5 and TRBJ1-1; maybe TRBD1 (6 bases). The CDR3 is made up of 14 amino acids. V lost 6 bases and J 1 base, leaving 12 bases between the germline ends. Germline V gene sequence: CDR1 MNHEY, CDR2 SVGAGI. The CDR3 DNA follows: TGTGCCAGCAGCTCCAGGGGCGGGAACACTGAAGCTTTCTTT. Translating it yields CASSSRGGNTEAFF.